This TCR beta chain was identified in a study of siplizumab effects on memory and regulatory T cells. Comments on this clone: The antigen is undetermined.

Findings and caveats of the study: Assignment of a naive or memory phenotype failed for roughly 80-96% of the proliferating CD4+ or CD8+ clones. Mapping to unstimulated subsets was achieved for only a minor fraction of alloreactive clones.

Using immunoSEQ multiplex PCR, the repertoire was profiled, and TCRdb retains in-frame clones only, with some absent. This sample carries 55,000 to 70,000 clones, 85% to 95% of them seen once, and the ten largest clones take about 40%. CDR1 is SQVTM and CDR2 is ANQGSEA in the germline V gene. CDR3 length equals 12 residues. V was pared by 7 bases and J by 0 bases, with 6 bases between. Sequencing was carried out using CD8+ T cells sorted from blood. The TCR sequence derives from a human donor in good health. V and J are TRBV29-1 and TRBJ2-2, with D unresolved. In nucleotides, the CDR3 is TGCAGCGCCAGCCCGAACACCGGGGAGCTGTTTTTT. Translation gives CSASPNTGELFF.